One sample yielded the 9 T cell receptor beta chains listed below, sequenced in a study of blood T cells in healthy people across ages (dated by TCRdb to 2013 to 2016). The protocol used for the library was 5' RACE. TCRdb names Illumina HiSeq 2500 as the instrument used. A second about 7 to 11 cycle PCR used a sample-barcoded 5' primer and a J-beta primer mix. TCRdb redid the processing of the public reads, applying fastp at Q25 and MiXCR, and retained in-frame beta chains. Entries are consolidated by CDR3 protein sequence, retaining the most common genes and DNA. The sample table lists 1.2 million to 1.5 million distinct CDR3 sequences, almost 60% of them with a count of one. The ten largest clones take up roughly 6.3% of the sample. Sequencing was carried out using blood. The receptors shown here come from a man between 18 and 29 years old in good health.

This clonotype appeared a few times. CDR3 in amino acids: CASSQDLGKSYEQYF. In DNA form, the CDR3 reads TGCGCCAGCAGCCAAGATCTAGGCAAATCCTACGAGCAGTACTTC. The chain links TRBV4-3 to TRBJ2-7; D remains unclear. Germline V gene lookup returns CDR1 LGHNA and CDR2 YSLEER. Trimming took 0 bases from V and 1 from J, leaving 10 bases between them. The CDR3 loop spans 15 amino acids.

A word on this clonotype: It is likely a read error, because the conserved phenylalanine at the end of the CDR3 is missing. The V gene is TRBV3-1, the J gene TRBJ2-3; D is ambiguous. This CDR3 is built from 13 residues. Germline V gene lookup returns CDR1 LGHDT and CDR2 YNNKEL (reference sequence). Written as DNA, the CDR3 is TGTGCCAGCAGCCAAGCCAGCACGGATACGCAGTATTAT. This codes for CASSQASTDTQYY.

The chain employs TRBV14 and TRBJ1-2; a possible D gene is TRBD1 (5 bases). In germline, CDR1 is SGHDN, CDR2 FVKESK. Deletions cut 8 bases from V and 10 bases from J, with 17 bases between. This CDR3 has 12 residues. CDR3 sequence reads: CASGHFGIHYTF. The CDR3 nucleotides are TGTGCCAGCGGACACTTTGGGATCCACTACACCTTC.

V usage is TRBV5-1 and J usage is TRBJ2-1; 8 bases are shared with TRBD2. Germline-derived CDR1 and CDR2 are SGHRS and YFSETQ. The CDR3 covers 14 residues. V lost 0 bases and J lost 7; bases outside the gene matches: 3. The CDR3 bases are TGCGCCAGCAGCTTGGCGGCTAGCGGGAATGAGCAGTTCTTC. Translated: CASSLAASGNEQFF.

The CDR3, as DNA: TGTGCCAGCAGCACGAGGGCCGGGGGCGGTGAAAAACTGTTTTTT. It codes for CASSTRAGGGEKLFF. The chain is built from TRBV7-2 and TRBJ1-4; tentatively, D is TRBD1 (6 bases). Germline values: CDR1 SGHTA, CDR2 FQGNSA. Trimming took off 5 bases at V and 7 bases at J, with 17 bases between the two ends. CDR3 length: 15 amino acids. Full variable domain (rest looked up from reference TRBV7-2 and TRBJ1-4): GAGVSQSPSNKVTEKGKDVELRCDPISGHTALYWYRQSLGQGLEFLIYFQGNSAPDKSGLPSDRFSAERTGGSVSTLTIQRTQQEDSAVYLCASSTRAGGGEKLFFGSGTQLSVL.

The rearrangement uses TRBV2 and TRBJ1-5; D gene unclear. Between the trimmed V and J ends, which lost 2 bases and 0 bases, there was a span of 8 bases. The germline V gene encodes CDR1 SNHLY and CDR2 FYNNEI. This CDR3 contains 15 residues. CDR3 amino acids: CASSEQPYSNQPQHF. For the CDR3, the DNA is TGTGCCAGCAGTGAACAACCTTATAGCAATCAGCCCCAGCATTTT.

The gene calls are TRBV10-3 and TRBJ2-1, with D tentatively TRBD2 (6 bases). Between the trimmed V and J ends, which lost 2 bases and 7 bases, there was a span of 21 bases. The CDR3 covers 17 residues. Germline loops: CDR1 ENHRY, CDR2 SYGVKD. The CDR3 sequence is CAISEPLAAEAVNEQFF. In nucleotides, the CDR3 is TGTGCCATCAGTGAGCCTTTAGCGGCTGAGGCAGTGAATGAGCAGTTCTTC.

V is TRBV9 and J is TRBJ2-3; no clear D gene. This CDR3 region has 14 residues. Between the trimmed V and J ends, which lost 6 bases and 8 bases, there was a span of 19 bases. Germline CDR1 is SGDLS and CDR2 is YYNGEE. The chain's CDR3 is CASTAPLSTGTQYF. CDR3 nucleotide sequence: TGTGCCAGCACCGCCCCCTTATCTACGGGTACGCAGTATTTT.

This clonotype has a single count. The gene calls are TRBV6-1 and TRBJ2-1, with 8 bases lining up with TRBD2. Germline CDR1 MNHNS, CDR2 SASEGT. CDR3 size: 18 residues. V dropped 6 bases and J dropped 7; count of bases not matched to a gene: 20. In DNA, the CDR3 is TGTGCCAGCAGAAAAGGACTATACGGGAGGGCCTCTGGGAATGAGCAGTTCTTC. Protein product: CASRKGLYGRASGNEQFF.